This T cell receptor (beta chain) was captured by sequencing in a study of T cell changes during pregnancy in multiple sclerosis. Germline CDR1 and CDR2: LGHNA and YSLEER. CDR3 length: 16 amino acids. V was clipped by 0 bases and J by 1 base; unmatched bases: 5. Sequencing was performed with immunoSEQ multiplex PCR; in TCRdb, only in-frame clones are kept and a portion is missing. The sample has approximately 59,000 clones; about 90% are singletons. The sequence came from a female donor in good health, enrolled as a control in a pregnancy study. The genes are TRBV4-3 and TRBJ1-1, with 7 nucleotides matching TRBD1. The starting material was peripheral blood, obtained in the third trimester of pregnancy. CDR3 sequence: CASSQDWAGGNTEAFF. DNA of the CDR3: TGCGCCAGCAGCCAAGATTGGGCAGGGGGGAACACTGAAGCTTTCTTT.